Presented here are 31 T cell receptor beta chains from one specimen sequenced in a study of cytomegalovirus exposure and HLA in healthy donors (dated by TCRdb to the late 2010s). The library relied on the immunoSEQ multiplex PCR assay. TCRdb re-hosts the immuneACCESS table, in-frame sequences only. Its copies lack some clones; in the studies checked, an unresolved V gene accounts for under half of them, and the cause for the rest is not known. The sample records 280,000 or so clones, approximately 88% of which are singletons. 0.92% of the sample is in the top ten clones. The specimen was PBMCs. These receptors were taken from a woman in her late teens or twenties in good health and CMV-seronegative.

V usage is TRBV29-1 and J usage is TRBJ2-3, with D perhaps matching TRBD1 (5 bases). The CDR3 runs 12 residues. Germline CDR1 is SQVTM and CDR2 is ANQGSEA. Trimming stripped 7 bases from V and 7 bases from J, with 15 bases between. CDR3 nucleotides: TGCAGCGCCCGAGGCCAGGGAAATACGCAGTATTTT. Its protein product is CSARGQGNTQYF.

This clone showed up just a few times. The rearrangement links TRBV15 to TRBJ2-3; D may be TRBD2 (6 bases). Per germline, CDR1 LNHNV and CDR2 YYDKDF (reference sequence). The CDR3 runs to 16 residues. V was cut by 4 bases and J by 4 bases, with 18 bases left in between. The CDR3 here is CATSKERESAADTQYF. The CDR3 DNA reads as TGTGCCACCAGCAAGGAACGGGAGTCGGCGGCAGATACGCAGTATTTT.

This clone was counted a few times. The chain combines TRBV7-6 with TRBJ1-5, with 7 bases identical to TRBD1. Losses at the gene ends were 5 bases for V and 9 bases for J; bases not matched to a gene: 10. The CDR3 totals 14 residues. From germline, CDR1 is SGHVS and CDR2 FNYEAQ. The CDR3 region is CASSQGDGGRPQHF. CDR3 DNA sequence: TGTGCCAGCAGCCAGGGGGATGGGGGTCGGCCCCAGCATTTT.

The chain carries TRBV4-1 and TRBJ2-5; 10 bases line up with TRBD2. The CDR3 spans 16 residues. Germline assignment: CDR1 MGHRA and CDR2 YSYEKL. V gave up 2 bases and J gave up 3 bases; unmatched junction bases: 6. DNA for the CDR3: TGCGCCAGCAGCCAATCTCGCGGGACTAGCGAAGAGACCCAGTACTTC. It specifies CASSQSRGTSEETQYF.

J is TRBJ1-2 and V is TRBV28; weak D call: TRBD1 (5 bases). CDR3 length: 13 amino acids. Trimming took 2 bases from V and 6 from J, leaving 10 bases between them. CDR1 is MDHEN, CDR2 SYDVKM, per germline. The CDR3 DNA sequence: TGTGCCAGCAGTTTAGCAGGGAGGGATGGCTACACCTTC. Its protein is CASSLAGRDGYTF.

This sequence joins TRBV7-2 and TRBJ2-3, with D possibly TRBD2 on 6 matching bases. CDR1 SGHTA and CDR2 FQGNSA come from the germline V gene. Trimming pared 5 bases from V and 8 bases from J, leaving 20 bases between. The CDR3 is made up of 15 amino acids. CDR3 in amino acids: CASSPSNMRGGTQYF. The CDR3 DNA sequence: TGTGCCAGCAGCCCTAGCAACATGCGGGGAGGTACGCAGTATTTT. Full variable domain (remainder filled in from reference TRBV7-2 and TRBJ2-3): GAGVSQSPSNKVTEKGKDVELRCDPISGHTALYWYRQSLGQGLEFLIYFQGNSAPDKSGLPSDRFSAERTGGSVSTLTIQRTQQEDSAVYLCASSPSNMRGGTQYFGPGTRLTVL.

This CDR3 is CASSLDLSSYNEQFF. The DNA of the CDR3 is TGTGCCAGCAGCTTAGACCTTAGCTCCTACAATGAGCAGTTCTTC. This chain uses TRBV7-6 with TRBJ2-1; D gene ambiguous. CDR1 is SGHVS and CDR2 is FNYEAQ in the germline V gene. This CDR3 is built from 15 residues. V was trimmed by 1 base and J by 0 bases, leaving 7 bases between them.

The chain's CDR3 is CAWEGSSYNEQFF. In DNA form, the CDR3 reads TGTGCTTGGGAGGGTAGCTCCTACAATGAGCAGTTCTTC. The rearrangement links TRBV30 to TRBJ2-1; 7 bases align to TRBD2. Germline assignment: CDR1 GTSNPN and CDR2 SVGIG (reference sequence). The CDR3 length is 13 residues.

V usage is TRBV18 and J usage is TRBJ2-3, with 11 bases aligning to TRBD2. Germline V lookup: CDR1 KGHSH, CDR2 LQKENI. The trim removed 5 bases at V and 5 bases at J, leaving 3 bases unmatched. This CDR3 region has 14 residues. CDR3 sequence: CASSGGLAGDTQYF. The CDR3 DNA sequence: TGTGCCAGCTCAGGCGGACTAGCGGGAGATACGCAGTATTTT.

The rearrangement links TRBV28 to TRBJ2-1, with 7 bases fitting TRBD2. Germline V gene sequence: CDR1 MDHEN, CDR2 SYDVKM. J gave up 6 bases and V 8 bases, and 4 bases lay outside the gene matches. This CDR3 is built from 12 residues. This CDR3 reads CASRGLTNEQFF. Here the CDR3 DNA reads TGTGCCAGCCGGGGACTAACCAATGAGCAGTTCTTC.

The gene calls are TRBV4-3 and TRBJ2-2; D not resolved. The CDR3 is 12 amino acids. The V end lost 1 base, the J end lost 6 bases, and 3 bases lay between the germline ends. Germline V gene lookup returns CDR1 LGHNA and CDR2 YSLEER. CDR3 coding DNA: TGCGCCAGCAGCCAAGTAGCCGGGGAGCTGTTTTTT. Its protein is CASSQVAGELFF.

This clone has ten or more counts. The chain uses TRBV7-9 and TRBJ2-3; 9 bases map to TRBD2. The length of the CDR3 is 16 residues. CDR1 and CDR2 (germline): SEHNR, FQNEAQ (reference sequence). J gave up 4 bases and V 4 bases, and 9 bases lay outside the gene matches. The CDR3 DNA reads TGTGCCAGCAGCTCCGTAGCGGGAGATAGGGCAGATACGCAGTATTTT. It codes for CASSSVAGDRADTQYF. Filled out from reference TRBV7-9 and TRBJ2-3, the complete variable domain reads DTGVSQNPRHKITKRGQNVTFRCDPISEHNRLYWYRQTLGQGPEFLTYFQNEAQLEKSRLLSDRFSAERPKGSFSTLEIQRTEQGDSAMYLCASSSVAGDRADTQYFGPGTRLTVL.

V and J are TRBV9 and TRBJ2-1, with 8 positions matching TRBD2. Germline values: CDR1 SGDLS, CDR2 YYNGEE. The CDR3 is 14 amino acids. V was clipped by 0 bases and J by 8 bases; unmatched bases: 4. CDR3 nucleotides: TGTGCCAGCAGCGTAGCGGGAGGGTCAGATGAGCAGTTCTTC. Protein: CASSVAGGSDEQFF.

The chain couples TRBV4-1 to TRBJ1-2; 8 nucleotides agree with TRBD1. Germline V gene lookup returns CDR1 MGHRA and CDR2 YSYEKL. The CDR3 loop spans 14 amino acids. With 0 bases clipped from V and 4 bases from J, the junction kept 1 base outside the gene matches. CDR3 coding DNA: TGCGCCAGCAGCCAAGAGGGACAGGTCTATGGCTACACCTTC. Its protein is CASSQEGQVYGYTF.

This chain joins TRBV29-1 and TRBJ1-2, with 9 positions matching TRBD1. The length of the CDR3 is 13 residues. Trimming cost V 3 bases and J 4 bases; bases outside gene matches: 3. Germline CDR1 reads SQVTM; CDR2 reads ANQGSEA. CDR3 residues: CSVDPGQGYGYTF. The CDR3 nucleotides are TGCAGCGTTGACCCGGGACAGGGCTATGGCTACACCTTC.

The chain combines TRBV10-3 with TRBJ2-1, with TRBD1 matching 10 bases. Germline CDR1 and CDR2: ENHRY and SYGVKD. The V and J ends lost 6 bases and 10 bases, in that order; junction bases with no gene match: 9. The CDR3 spans 14 residues. The CDR3 protein is CAIREGTGDMEQFF. CDR3 DNA sequence: TGTGCCATCAGGGAGGGGACAGGGGACATGGAGCAGTTCTTC.

The gene calls are TRBV6-6 and TRBJ2-7, with 13 bases identical to TRBD2. The CDR3 is 15 amino acids. Looked up from germline, CDR1 is MNHNY and CDR2 is SVGAGI (reference sequence). J lost 2 bases, V lost 4 bases, and 2 bases had no gene match. The CDR3 loop reads CASSLGLAGTYEQYF. DNA of the CDR3: TGTGCCAGCAGTTTGGGACTAGCGGGAACCTACGAGCAGTACTTC.

The chain combines TRBV5-1 with TRBJ2-7, with a possible D match to TRBD1 (6 bases). Germline CDR1 SGHRS, CDR2 YFSETQ. The CDR3 loop spans 15 amino acids. With 4 bases removed from V and 3 bases from J, the gap between germline ends came to 17 bases. CDR3 DNA: TGCGCCAGCAGCCCGTCGAGTTACAGGGACTACGAGCAGTACTTC. Protein product: CASSPSSYRDYEQYF.

The gene calls are TRBV7-9 and TRBJ1-5, with TRBD1 matching over 8 bases. Trimming took 5 bases from V and 7 from J; bases not matched to a gene: 4. The CDR3 totals 13 residues. CDR1 is SEHNR and CDR2 is FQNEAQ in the germline V gene (reference sequence). As DNA, the CDR3 is TGTGCCAGCAGCCAGGACAGGGTCCAGCCCCAGCATTTT. This encodes CASSQDRVQPQHF.

The chain has TRBV5-4 and TRBJ2-2; 10 bases align to TRBD2. Germline-derived CDR1 and CDR2 are SGHNT and YYREEE (reference sequence). The length of the CDR3 is 16 residues. DNA for the CDR3: TGTGCTATTAGCGGGGGGAAAATCCGGGACACCGGGGAGCTGTTTTTT. It translates to CAISGGKIRDTGELFF.

V usage is TRBV7-8 and J usage is TRBJ1-1, with D perhaps TRBD1 (5 bases). The CDR3 length is 12 residues. The V gene lost 5 bases and the J gene lost 4 bases, with 8 bases spanning the gap. CDR1 SGHVS and CDR2 FQNEAQ come from the germline V gene. CDR3 nucleotides: TGTGCCAGCAGCGGCAGGGTCACTGAAGCTTTCTTT. It codes for CASSGRVTEAFF.

This chain links TRBV4-3 with TRBJ2-5; 11 bases fit TRBD2. This CDR3 is built from 16 residues. V lost 1 base and J lost 4; bases outside the gene matches: 5. Germline CDR1 LGHNA, CDR2 YSLEER. The DNA of the CDR3 is TGCGCCAGCAGCCAAGGACTAGCGGGGCCTCGAGAGACCCAGTACTTC. Translated: CASSQGLAGPRETQYF.

This clone has a single count. The genes are TRBV19 and TRBJ2-7; D gene unclear. CDR3 length equals 15 residues. Germline V gene lookup returns CDR1 LNHDA and CDR2 SQIVND (reference sequence). Trimming removed 7 bases from V and 1 base from J, with 17 bases in between. The CDR3 sequence: CASKLRMAESYEQYF. The CDR3 bases are TGTGCCAGTAAATTAAGGATGGCGGAATCCTACGAGCAGTACTTC.

The chain couples TRBV2 to TRBJ1-5, with 8 nucleotides matching TRBD1. The germline CDR1 and CDR2 sequences are SNHLY and FYNNEI. The CDR3 covers 14 residues. The V gene end was trimmed by 6 bases and the J gene end by 5 bases; junction bases not matched to a gene: 6. For the CDR3, the DNA is TGTGCCAGCAGGCGGACAGGGAGTCATCAGCCCCAGCATTTT. Residues: CASRRTGSHQPQHF.

The chain couples TRBV18 to TRBJ2-5; no clear D. CDR3 length equals 13 residues. In germline, CDR1 is KGHSH, CDR2 LQKENI. Deletions cut 3 bases from V and 5 bases from J, with 10 bases between. Here the CDR3 reads CASSPPIVETQYF. CDR3 nucleotide sequence: TGTGCCAGCTCACCCCCTATTGTTGAGACCCAGTACTTC.

This chain connects TRBV4-2 to TRBJ2-3, with D uncertain. Germline V gene lookup returns CDR1 LGHNA and CDR2 YNFKEQ. Between the trimmed V and J ends, which lost 1 base and 9 bases, there was a span of 14 bases. The CDR3 is 14 residues long. The CDR3 spells CASSQGGESGTQYF. The CDR3 coding sequence is TGTGCCAGCAGCCAAGGCGGAGAATCCGGAACGCAGTATTTT.

This clone was observed a single time. This chain links TRBV2 with TRBJ1-1; a possible D gene is TRBD1 (6 bases). V was trimmed by 10 bases and J by 0 bases, leaving 12 bases between them. The CDR3 is 13 residues long. CDR1 and CDR2 from the germline V gene are SNHLY and FYNNEI. The CDR3 here is CAIRTGLNTEAFF. The CDR3 coding sequence is TGTGCCATCCGTACAGGGTTGAACACTGAAGCTTTCTTT.

V and J are TRBV27 and TRBJ1-1; the match to TRBD1 covers 8 bases. CDR3 length: 13 residues. With 5 bases clipped from V and 7 bases from J, the junction kept 6 bases outside the gene matches. Germline V gene lookup returns CDR1 MNHEY and CDR2 SMNVEV (reference sequence). CDR3 in amino acids: CASSPKTGVEAFF. CDR3 bases: TGTGCCAGCAGTCCAAAGACAGGGGTTGAAGCTTTCTTT.

The chain recombines TRBV5-1 with TRBJ2-1, with TRBD2 identical over 8 bases. V dropped 3 bases and J dropped 4; count of bases not matched to a gene: 9. Germline CDR1 and CDR2: SGHRS and YFSETQ. This CDR3 contains 16 residues. The CDR3 here is CASSSGGGRTYNEQFF. The CDR3 region has the DNA TGCGCCAGCAGCTCCGGGGGCGGGAGGACTTACAATGAGCAGTTCTTC.

The chain links TRBV4-1 to TRBJ1-4; weak D call: TRBD1 (6 bases). CDR1 MGHRA and CDR2 YSYEKL come from the germline V gene. Trimming removed 5 bases from V and 5 bases from J, with 15 bases in between. The CDR3 has 15 residues. In DNA form, the CDR3 reads TGCGCCAGCAGCTTTCGACAGGCACCAAATGAAAAACTGTTTTTT. Protein product: CASSFRQAPNEKLFF.

The V and J genes are TRBV27 and TRBJ2-2, with D possibly matching TRBD2 (6 bases). Between the trimmed V and J ends, which lost 7 bases and 6 bases, there was a span of 12 bases. This CDR3 spans 13 amino acids. Germline V gene sequence: CDR1 MNHEY, CDR2 SMNVEV (reference sequence). This CDR3 is CASKGEVAGELFF. CDR3 coding DNA: TGTGCCAGCAAAGGGGAGGTAGCCGGGGAGCTGTTTTTT.